The 23 T cell receptor beta chains presented below share a single source sample, sequenced in a study of blood T cell repertoires in COVID-19. Here immunoSEQ multiplex PCR was the method, and the copy in TCRdb shows in-frame clones only, minus some. The table records roughly 60,000 clones, approximately 88% of them present only once. Input material: peripheral blood. The source of these receptors is a man aged 40-49 years with COVID-19, enrolled during active disease.

V usage is TRBV7-2 and J usage is TRBJ2-3, with D unresolved. Deletions cut 5 bases from V and 0 bases from J, with 15 bases between. The CDR3 runs to 16 residues. Germline CDR1 is SGHTA and CDR2 is FQGNSA. The CDR3 region is CASSAFLGSSTDTQYF. CDR3 in DNA: TGTGCCAGCAGCGCCTTTCTGGGCAGTAGCACAGATACGCAGTATTTT.

The rearrangement uses TRBV3-1 (or the pseudogene TRBV3-2) and TRBJ2-1, with 8 positions matching TRBD2. The junction had 5 bases not matched to a gene; V was cut back by 5 bases and J by 2 bases. The CDR3 runs 15 residues. In germline, CDR1 is LGHDT, CDR2 YNNKEL (reference sequence). The CDR3 DNA reads as TGTGCCAGCAGCGCTGCGGGACTAGCCTACAATGAGCAGTTCTTC. This sequence encodes CASSAAGLAYNEQFF.

The J gene is TRBJ1-5, the V gene TRBV28, with TRBD1 identical over 7 bases. CDR1 and CDR2 (germline): MDHEN, SYDVKM. J was trimmed by 2 bases and V by 2 bases; bases with no gene match: 6. This CDR3 is built from 16 residues. CDR3: CASSLVRQGGNQPQHF. CDR3 bases: TGTGCCAGCAGTTTAGTCCGACAGGGTGGCAATCAGCCCCAGCATTTT.

This clone turned up a few times. This rearrangement joins TRBV10-2 to TRBJ1-6; D may be TRBD1 (6 bases). Germline CDR1 is WSHSY and CDR2 is SAAADI. V dropped 8 bases and J dropped 8 bases, with 13 bases sitting between them. The CDR3 is made up of 13 amino acids. The CDR3 DNA reads TGCGCCAGCGCACAGGGTTGGGATTCACCCCTCCACTTT. Translation: CASAQGWDSPLHF.

The chain uses TRBV2 and TRBJ2-3, with 12 positions matching TRBD2. Germline V gene sequence: CDR1 SNHLY, CDR2 FYNNEI. The CDR3 loop spans 18 amino acids. The V segment lost 6 bases and the J segment 3 bases; nucleotides outside the gene matches: 13. CDR3 DNA: TGTGCCAGCAGCCGGCGAAATTTACTAGCGGGGGGAACAGATACGCAGTATTTT. Translated: CASSRRNLLAGGTDTQYF.

This chain joins TRBV21-1 and TRBJ1-1; TRBD1 is taken as the D call from the table, unchecked against the DNA. TRBV21-1 is a listed pseudogene. The CDR3 totals 18 residues. Here the CDR3 DNA reads TGTGCCAGCAGCAAAGGTATCGATTTGGACAGGGGGGGGACTGAAGCTTTCTTT. The encoded protein is CASSKGIDLDRGGTEAFF.

This chain links TRBV6-5 with TRBJ2-7; 11 bases are shared with TRBD1. CDR1 MNHEY and CDR2 SVGAGI come from the germline V gene. The CDR3 is made up of 13 amino acids. Trimming removed 6 bases from V and 6 bases from J; junction bases left unmatched: 4. CDR3 bases: TGTGCCAGCAGGGGACAGGGGGACTCCGAGCAGTACTTC. Translated: CASRGQGDSEQYF.

The gene calls are TRBV28 and TRBJ2-2; 12 nucleotides align to TRBD1. The CDR3 sequence is 15 residues long. V lost 6 bases, J lost 7 bases, and 6 bases stayed unmatched. The germline CDR1 and CDR2 sequences are MDHEN and SYDVKM. The CDR3 DNA follows: TGTGCCAGCAGAGGGACAGGGGGCATAGGCGGGGAGCTGTTTTTT. Translated, it gives CASRGTGGIGGELFF.

J is TRBJ2-7 and V is TRBV6-2 or TRBV6-3, with a weak D call TRBD2 (5 bases). This CDR3 has 15 residues. CDR1 is MNHEY and CDR2 is SVGEGT in the germline V gene. Trimming removed 6 bases from V and 0 bases from J, with 15 bases in between. The CDR3: CASRPLGVSSYEQYF. Written as DNA, the CDR3 is TGTGCCAGCAGACCTCTCGGGGTTAGCTCCTACGAGCAGTACTTC.

V gene TRBV27 combines with J gene TRBJ1-4, with D tentatively TRBD1 (5 bases). The CDR3 totals 14 residues. The V end lost 1 base, the J end lost 7 bases, and 10 bases lay between the germline ends. Germline V lookup: CDR1 MNHEY, CDR2 SMNVEV (reference sequence). The CDR3 coding sequence is TGTGCCAGCAGTTTATTAGGCGGGACTGAAAAACTGTTTTTT. Translating gives CASSLLGGTEKLFF.

This clone appeared a single time. J is TRBJ1-3 and V is TRBV3-1 (or the pseudogene TRBV3-2), with D unclear. Trimming removed 1 base at V and 2 bases at J, with 18 bases between. Germline CDR1 reads LGHDT; CDR2 reads YNNKEL (reference sequence). The CDR3 runs 18 residues. CDR3 coding DNA: TGTGCCAGCAGCCAAGGCCTTCCGGGGATGGCGACTGGAAACACCATATATTTT. It translates to CASSQGLPGMATGNTIYF.

The rearrangement joins TRBV28 to TRBJ1-1; maybe TRBD1 (6 bases). Trimming removed 5 bases at V and 4 bases at J, with 14 bases between. The CDR3 runs to 14 residues. Germline lookup yields CDR1 MDHEN and CDR2 SYDVKM. The CDR3 coding sequence is TGTGCCAGCAGTAACGACAGGCTGGGCACTGAAGCTTTCTTT. Amino acid sequence: CASSNDRLGTEAFF.

The chain has TRBV5-1 and TRBJ1-4; D ambiguous. V was shortened by 0 bases and J by 4 bases, with 10 bases between the two germline ends. Germline CDR1 and CDR2: SGHRS and YFSETQ. The CDR3 has 15 amino acids. The CDR3 sequence is CASSLEHSHNEKLFF. The CDR3, as DNA: TGCGCCAGCAGCTTGGAGCACAGCCATAATGAAAAACTGTTTTTT.

The chain recombines TRBV5-1 with TRBJ1-2; weak D call: TRBD1 (6 bases). The CDR3 runs to 14 residues. V was pared by 0 bases and J by 6 bases, with 12 bases between. The germline V gene encodes CDR1 SGHRS and CDR2 YFSETQ. CDR3 sequence reads: CASSLVQGRDGYTF. DNA of the CDR3: TGCGCCAGCAGCTTGGTTCAGGGGCGGGATGGCTACACCTTC.

The V call is TRBV28, the J call TRBJ1-6; D might be TRBD1 (5 bases). With 6 bases removed from V and 7 bases from J, the gap between germline ends came to 16 bases. CDR1 MDHEN and CDR2 SYDVKM come from the germline V gene. The CDR3 is made up of 15 amino acids. CDR3 region: CASRGGWVGNSPLHF. CDR3 coding DNA: TGTGCCAGCAGGGGGGGGTGGGTAGGCAATTCACCCCTCCACTTT.

J is TRBJ2-7 and V is TRBV18; D not resolved. The CDR3 has 11 residues. V was trimmed by 9 bases and J by 6 bases, leaving 12 bases between them. The germline gives CDR1 KGHSH, CDR2 LQKENI. The CDR3 spells CASRYPPEQYF. In DNA, the CDR3 is TGTGCCAGTCGCTACCCACCCGAGCAGTACTTC.

The chain employs TRBV6-1 and TRBJ1-5, with TRBD1 matching over 7 bases. The CDR3 has 16 amino acids. V dropped 2 bases and J dropped 6; count of bases not matched to a gene: 10. Germline-derived CDR1 and CDR2 are MNHNS and SASEGT. CDR3 amino acids: CASSERDQGGFQPQHF. CDR3 bases: TGTGCCAGCAGTGAAAGGGACCAGGGGGGTTTTCAGCCCCAGCATTTT.

This rearrangement joins TRBV29-1 to TRBJ2-7; D may be TRBD2 (6 bases). The CDR3 contains 13 residues. In germline, CDR1 is SQVTM, CDR2 ANQGSEA. The CDR3 sequence is CSHLGGSAYEQYF. The CDR3 DNA reads TGCAGTCACCTGGGGGGATCCGCCTACGAGCAGTACTTC.

The chain is built from TRBV9 and TRBJ1-2, with 9 bases fitting TRBD1. The germline V gene has CDR1 SGDLS and CDR2 YYNGEE. This CDR3 has 13 residues. The V and J ends lost 4 bases and 7 bases, in that order; junction bases with no gene match: 5. The CDR3 DNA reads TGTGCCAGCAGCTTGGGACAGGGTATTGGCTACACCTTC. As protein: CASSLGQGIGYTF.

This clone was found once. The chain uses TRBV28 and TRBJ2-7; D remains ambiguous. This CDR3 is built from 12 residues. Germline V gives CDR1 MDHEN, CDR2 SYDVKM. V lost 5 bases and J 7 bases, leaving 12 bases between the germline ends. This CDR3 reads CASSALPTEQYF. The CDR3 DNA follows: TGTGCCAGCAGTGCCCTCCCGACAGAGCAGTACTTC.

The rearrangement joins TRBV6-5 to TRBJ1-5; D not certain. The CDR3 length is 14 residues. Trimming took 2 bases from V and 4 from J, leaving 9 bases between them. Germline CDR1 is MNHEY and CDR2 is SVGAGI. The CDR3 here is CASSYGESNQPQHF. CDR3 nucleotides: TGTGCCAGCAGTTACGGGGAGAGTAATCAGCCCCAGCATTTT.

The chain recombines TRBV5-5 with TRBJ1-5, with a tentative D call TRBD1 (6 bases). This CDR3 is built from 13 residues. Trimming stripped 4 bases from V and 7 bases from J, with 12 bases between. Germline V gene lookup returns CDR1 SGHKS and CDR2 YYEKEE (reference sequence). CDR3 sequence (DNA): TGTGCCAGCAGCACAGGGTTGAGGCAGCCCCAGCATTTT. This sequence encodes CASSTGLRQPQHF.

The CDR3 reads CASSLTRTGNEQYF. The CDR3 nucleotides are TGCGCCAGCAGCTTGACTAGGACAGGGAACGAGCAGTACTTC. This chain uses TRBV5-1 with TRBJ2-7, with TRBD1 matching 8 bases. In germline, CDR1 is SGHRS, CDR2 YFSETQ. V shed 1 base, J shed 5 bases, and the junction held 5 bases outside the gene matches. The length of the CDR3 is 14 residues.